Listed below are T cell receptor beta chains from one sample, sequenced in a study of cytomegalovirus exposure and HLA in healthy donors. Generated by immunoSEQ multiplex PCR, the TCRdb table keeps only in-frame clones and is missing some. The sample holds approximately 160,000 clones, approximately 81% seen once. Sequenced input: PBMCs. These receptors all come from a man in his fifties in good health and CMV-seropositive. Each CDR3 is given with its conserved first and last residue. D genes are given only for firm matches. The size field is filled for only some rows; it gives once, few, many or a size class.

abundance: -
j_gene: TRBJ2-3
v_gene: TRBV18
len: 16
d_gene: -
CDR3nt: TGTGCCAGCTCACCAAGGGGCCCGGCGGGCACAGATACGCAGTATTTT
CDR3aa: CASSPRGPAGTDTQYF

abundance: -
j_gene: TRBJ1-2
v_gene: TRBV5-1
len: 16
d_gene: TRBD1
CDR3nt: TGCGCCAGCAGCCCCGGACAGGGAAACACTAACTATGGCTACACCTTC
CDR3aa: CASSPGQGNTNYGYTF

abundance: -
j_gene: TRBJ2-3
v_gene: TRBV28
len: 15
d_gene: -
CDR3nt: TGTGCCAGCACTTTCCCAGGGCTGCGCACAGATACGCAGTATTTT
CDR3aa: CASTFPGLRTDTQYF

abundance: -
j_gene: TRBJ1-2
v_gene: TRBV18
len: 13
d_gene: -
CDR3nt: TGTGCCAGCTCACCAGGGCCTAACTATGGCTACACCTTC
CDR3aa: CASSPGPNYGYTF

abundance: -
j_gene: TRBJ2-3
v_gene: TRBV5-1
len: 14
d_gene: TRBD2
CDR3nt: TGCGCCTCAAAACCCCGGGGGGGCCTGGATACGCAGTATTTT
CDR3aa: CASKPRGGLDTQYF

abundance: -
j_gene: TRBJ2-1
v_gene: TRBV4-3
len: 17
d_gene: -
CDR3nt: TGCGCCAGCAGCCAAGCTTGGGCGCCCCGCTCCTACAATGAGCAGTTCTTC
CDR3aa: CASSQAWAPRSYNEQFF

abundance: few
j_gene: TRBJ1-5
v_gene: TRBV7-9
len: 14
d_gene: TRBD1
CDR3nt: TGTGCCAGCAGCTCTTCGACAGGGAATCAGCCCCAGCATTTT
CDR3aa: CASSSSTGNQPQHF

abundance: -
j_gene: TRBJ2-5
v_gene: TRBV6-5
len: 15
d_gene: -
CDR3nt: TGTGCCAGCAGCCGAACCAGAGCGGGCGGGCAGATCCAGTACTTC
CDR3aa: CASSRTRAGGQIQYF

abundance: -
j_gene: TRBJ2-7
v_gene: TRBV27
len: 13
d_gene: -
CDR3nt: TGTGCCAGCAGTTTATCCCCAGCGTCCGAGCAGTACTTC
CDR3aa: CASSLSPASEQYF

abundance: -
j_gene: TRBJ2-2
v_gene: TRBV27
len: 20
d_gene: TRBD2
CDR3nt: TGTGCCCTCAAAGCAGGACATAAAACAACTAGCGGGAGTTACACCGGGGAGCTGTTTTTT
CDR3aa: CALKAGHKTTSGSYTGELFF

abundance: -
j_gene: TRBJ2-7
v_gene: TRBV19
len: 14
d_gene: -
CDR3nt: TGTGCCAGTAGTATTAGGACTTCCTCCTACGAGCAGTACTTC
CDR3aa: CASSIRTSSYEQYF

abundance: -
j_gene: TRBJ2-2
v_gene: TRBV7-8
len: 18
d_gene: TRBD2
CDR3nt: TGTGCCAGCAGCACCACAGGGAAAGGAGCGGGAGTGAAAGGGGAGCTGTTTTTT
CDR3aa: CASSTTGKGAGVKGELFF

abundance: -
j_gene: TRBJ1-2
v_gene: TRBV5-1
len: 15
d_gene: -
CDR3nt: TGCGCCAGCAGCTCCGACGGAACAGGGCACTATGGCTACACCTTC
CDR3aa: CASSSDGTGHYGYTF

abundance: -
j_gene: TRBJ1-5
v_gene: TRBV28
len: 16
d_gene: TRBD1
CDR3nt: TGTGCCAGCAGTTTAAAGGTGACAGGGAGGCATCAGCCCCAGCATTTT
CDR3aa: CASSLKVTGRHQPQHF

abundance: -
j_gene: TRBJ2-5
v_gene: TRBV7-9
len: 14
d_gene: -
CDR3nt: TGTGCCAGCAGCTGGCGGTTAGTCGGGGAGACCCAGTACTTC
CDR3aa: CASSWRLVGETQYF

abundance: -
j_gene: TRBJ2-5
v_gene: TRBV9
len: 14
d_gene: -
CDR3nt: TGTGCCAGCAGCGCCCGCGGGGCGGGAGAGACCCAGTACTTC
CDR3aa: CASSARGAGETQYF

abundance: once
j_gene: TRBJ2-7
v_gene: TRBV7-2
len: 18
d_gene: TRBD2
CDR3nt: TGTGCCAGCAGCTTAAAGCGGACAACTAGCGGGGGGGGAACTGAGCAGTACTTC
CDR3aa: CASSLKRTTSGGGTEQYF

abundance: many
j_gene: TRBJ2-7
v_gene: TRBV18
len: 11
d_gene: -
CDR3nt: TGTGCCAGCTCTCCTACCTACGAGCAGTACTTC
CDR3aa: CASSPTYEQYF

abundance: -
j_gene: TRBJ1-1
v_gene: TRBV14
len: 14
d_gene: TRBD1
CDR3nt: TGTGCCAGCAGCCCCGGGACAGGGTACGCTGAAGCTTTCTTT
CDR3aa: CASSPGTGYAEAFF

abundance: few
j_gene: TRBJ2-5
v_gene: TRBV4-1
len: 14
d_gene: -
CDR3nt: TGCGCCAGCAGCCAAGGACGGACACAAGAGACCCAGTACTTC
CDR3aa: CASSQGRTQETQYF

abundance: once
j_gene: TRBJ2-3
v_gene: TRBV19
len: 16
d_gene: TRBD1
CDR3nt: TGTGCCAGTAGTATCGGGACAGGGAGACTCACAGATACGCAGTATTTT
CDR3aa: CASSIGTGRLTDTQYF

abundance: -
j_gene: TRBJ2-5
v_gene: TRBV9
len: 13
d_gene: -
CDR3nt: TGTGCCAGCAGCGTAGCGTCTCAAGAGACCCAGTACTTC
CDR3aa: CASSVASQETQYF

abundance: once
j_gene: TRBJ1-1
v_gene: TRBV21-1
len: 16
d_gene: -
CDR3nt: TGTGCCAGCAGCAAAGTTGGGACAGGGGGAAACACTGAAGCTTTCTTT
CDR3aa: CASSKVGTGGNTEAFF

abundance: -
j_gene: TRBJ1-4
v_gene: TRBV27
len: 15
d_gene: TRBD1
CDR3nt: TGTGCCAGCAGTTCCCCGGACAGGGGAAGTGAAAAACTGTTTTTT
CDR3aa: CASSSPDRGSEKLFF

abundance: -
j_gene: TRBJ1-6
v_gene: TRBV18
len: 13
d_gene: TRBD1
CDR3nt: TGTGCCAGCCAAGGGACAGAGAATTCACCCCTCCACTTT
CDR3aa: CASQGTENSPLHF

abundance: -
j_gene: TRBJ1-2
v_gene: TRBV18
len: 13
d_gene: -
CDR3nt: TGTGCCAGCTCTCCGGCGGAGCGTAATGGCTACACCTTC
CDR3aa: CASSPAERNGYTF

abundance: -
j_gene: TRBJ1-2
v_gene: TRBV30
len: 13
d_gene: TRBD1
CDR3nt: TGTGCCTGGAATCGGGACAGCGGCTATGGCTACACCTTC
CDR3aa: CAWNRDSGYGYTF

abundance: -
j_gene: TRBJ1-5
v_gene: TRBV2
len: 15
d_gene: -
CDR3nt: TGTGCCAGCAGTGTTCAGGGATCTACCAATCAGCCCCAGCATTTT
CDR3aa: CASSVQGSTNQPQHF

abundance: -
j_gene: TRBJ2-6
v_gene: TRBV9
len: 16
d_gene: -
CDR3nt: TGTGCCAGCTCAGGAGGGGGGGCCCGCGGGGCCAACGTCCTGACTTTC
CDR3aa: CASSGGGARGANVLTF

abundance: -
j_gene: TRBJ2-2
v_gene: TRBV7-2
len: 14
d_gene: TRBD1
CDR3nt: TGTGCCAGCAGCGAGTGGACAGGGGCCGGGGAGCTGTTTTTT
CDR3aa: CASSEWTGAGELFF

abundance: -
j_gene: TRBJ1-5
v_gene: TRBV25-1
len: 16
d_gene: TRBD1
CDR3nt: TGTGCCAGCAGTGCGTCCGATGGACAGGGTAATCAGCCCCAGCATTTT
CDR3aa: CASSASDGQGNQPQHF

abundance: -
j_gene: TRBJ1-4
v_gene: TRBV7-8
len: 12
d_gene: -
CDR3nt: TGTGCCAGCAGCTTGGGGCGACATAAACTGTTTTTT
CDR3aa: CASSLGRHKLFF

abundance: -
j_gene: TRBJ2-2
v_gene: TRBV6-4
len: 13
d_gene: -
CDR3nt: TGTGCCAGCAGCGCGACAGAGACCGGGGAGCTGTTTTTT
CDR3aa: CASSATETGELFF

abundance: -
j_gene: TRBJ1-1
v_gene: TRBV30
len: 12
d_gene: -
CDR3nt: TGTGCCTGGAGTCCCGACAGTTCTGAAGCTTTCTTT
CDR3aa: CAWSPDSSEAFF

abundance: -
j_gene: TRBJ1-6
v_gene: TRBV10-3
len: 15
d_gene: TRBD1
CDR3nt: TGTGCCATCAGCCAGACAGGGTGGGGTGACTCACCCCTCCACTTT
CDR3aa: CAISQTGWGDSPLHF

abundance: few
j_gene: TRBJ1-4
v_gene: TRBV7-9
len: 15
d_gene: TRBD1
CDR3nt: TGTGCCAGCAGCATCCGGACAGGGAGGGGCGAAAAACTGTTTTTT
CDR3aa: CASSIRTGRGEKLFF

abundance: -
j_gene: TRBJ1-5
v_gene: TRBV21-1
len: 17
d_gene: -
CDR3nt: TGTGCCAGCAGCAAAGAAGGAACAGGGGCCATCAATCAGCCCCAGCATTTT
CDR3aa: CASSKEGTGAINQPQHF

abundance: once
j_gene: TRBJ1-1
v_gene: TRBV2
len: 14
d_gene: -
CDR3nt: TGTGCCAGCCTAGGGGGTCCCCTGAACACTGAAGCTTTCTTT
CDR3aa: CASLGGPLNTEAFF

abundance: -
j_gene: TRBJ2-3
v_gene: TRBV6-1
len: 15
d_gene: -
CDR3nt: TGTGCCAGTATCCTACAGGGGAGGCTCACAGATACGCAGTATTTT
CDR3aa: CASILQGRLTDTQYF

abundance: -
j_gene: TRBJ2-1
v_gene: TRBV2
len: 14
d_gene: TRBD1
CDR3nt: TGTGCCAGTGGACCGGGACAGGGGGTAGGTGAGCAGTTCTTC
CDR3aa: CASGPGQGVGEQFF

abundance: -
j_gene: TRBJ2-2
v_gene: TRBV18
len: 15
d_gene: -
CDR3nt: TGTGCCAGCTCACCTCGACAGGTCTCCACCGGGGAGCTGTTTTTT
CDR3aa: CASSPRQVSTGELFF

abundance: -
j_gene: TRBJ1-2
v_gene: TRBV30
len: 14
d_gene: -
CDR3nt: TGTGCCTGGAGACGCCAGGGCCTGACCTATGGCTACACCTTC
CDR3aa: CAWRRQGLTYGYTF

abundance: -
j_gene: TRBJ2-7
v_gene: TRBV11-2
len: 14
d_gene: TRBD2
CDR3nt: TGTGCCAGCAGCCCCGGACTAGCGGGATACGAGCAGTACTTC
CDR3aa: CASSPGLAGYEQYF

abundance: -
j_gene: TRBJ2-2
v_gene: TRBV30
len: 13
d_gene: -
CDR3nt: TGTGCCTGGAGTAAACAGAACACCGGGGAGCTGTTTTTT
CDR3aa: CAWSKQNTGELFF

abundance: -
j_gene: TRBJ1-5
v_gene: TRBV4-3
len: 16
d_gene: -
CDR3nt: TGCGCCAACAGCCAAGTAGGTGGAGGGAAGTATCAGCCCCAGCATTTT
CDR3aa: CANSQVGGGKYQPQHF

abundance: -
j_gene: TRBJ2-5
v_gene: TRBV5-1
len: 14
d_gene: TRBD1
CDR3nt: TGCGCCAGCAGCACGCCCGGGACAGCGGAGACCCAGTACTTC
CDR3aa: CASSTPGTAETQYF

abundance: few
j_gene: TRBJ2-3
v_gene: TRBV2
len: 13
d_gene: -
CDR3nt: TGTGCCCTGTTGAGGGGGATCACAGATACGCAGTATTTT
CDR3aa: CALLRGITDTQYF

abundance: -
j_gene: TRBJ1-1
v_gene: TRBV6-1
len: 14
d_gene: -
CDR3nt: TGTGCCACCACATCGGGGGGAACTAACACTGAAGCTTTCTTT
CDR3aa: CATTSGGTNTEAFF

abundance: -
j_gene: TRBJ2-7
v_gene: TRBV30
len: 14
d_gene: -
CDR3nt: TGTGCCTGGGCTAGAAGCCAGGGCCCCTACGAGCAGTACTTC
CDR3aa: CAWARSQGPYEQYF

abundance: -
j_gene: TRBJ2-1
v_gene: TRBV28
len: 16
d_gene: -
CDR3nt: TGTGCCAGCAGTTTATCCGCTAGCCTCCCCTACAATGAGCAGTTCTTC
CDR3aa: CASSLSASLPYNEQFF

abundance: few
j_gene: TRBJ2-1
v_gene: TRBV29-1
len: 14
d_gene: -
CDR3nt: TGCAGCGTTGGTCGGTCAAGCTCCTACAATGAGCAGTTCTTC
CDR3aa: CSVGRSSSYNEQFF

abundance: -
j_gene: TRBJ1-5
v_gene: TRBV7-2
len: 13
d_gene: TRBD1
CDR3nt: TGTGCCAGCAGTTACAGGGGAGGTCAGCCCCAGCATTTT
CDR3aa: CASSYRGGQPQHF

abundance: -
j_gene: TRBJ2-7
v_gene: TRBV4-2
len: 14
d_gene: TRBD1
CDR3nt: TGTGCCAGCAGCCATACGGACAGGGGATACGAGCAGTACTTC
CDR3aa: CASSHTDRGYEQYF

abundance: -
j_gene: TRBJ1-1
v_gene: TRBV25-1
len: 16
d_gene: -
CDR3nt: TGTGCCAGCAGTTCACAACCGGGGCAGGGGAGCCCTGAAGCTTTCTTT
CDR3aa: CASSSQPGQGSPEAFF

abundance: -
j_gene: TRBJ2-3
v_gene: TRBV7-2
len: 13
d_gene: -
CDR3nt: TGTGCCAGCAACCTCAGGGGAGCAGATACGCAGTATTTT
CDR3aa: CASNLRGADTQYF

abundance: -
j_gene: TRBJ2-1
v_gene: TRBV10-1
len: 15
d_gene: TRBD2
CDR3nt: TGCGCCAGCAGTGTAGCGGGGGGGCTGTACAATGAGCAGTTCTTC
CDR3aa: CASSVAGGLYNEQFF

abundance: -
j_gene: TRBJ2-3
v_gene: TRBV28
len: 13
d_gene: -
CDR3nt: TGTGCCAGCAGTCCAACAGGGATCCGTACGCAGTATTTT
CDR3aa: CASSPTGIRTQYF

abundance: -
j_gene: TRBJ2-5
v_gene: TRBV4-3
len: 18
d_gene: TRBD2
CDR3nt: TGCGCCAGCAGCCTCAACCTGGGACTAGCGGGAGGTGGGGACACCCAGTACTTC
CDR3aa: CASSLNLGLAGGGDTQYF

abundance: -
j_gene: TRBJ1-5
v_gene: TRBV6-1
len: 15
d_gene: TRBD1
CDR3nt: TGTGCCAGCTGCCGGGACAGGGGATGGAATCAGCCCCAGCATTTT
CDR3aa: CASCRDRGWNQPQHF

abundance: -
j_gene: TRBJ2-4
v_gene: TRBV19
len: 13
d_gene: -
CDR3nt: TGTGCCAGTATTGGGCAGGCCAAAAACATTCAGTACTTC
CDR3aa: CASIGQAKNIQYF